This T cell receptor beta chain was profiled in a study of cytomegalovirus exposure and HLA in healthy donors. Overall study context: The early release's HLA-typed donors yielded 65 million to 85 million unique TCRs.

PCR used 60 Vbeta primers and 13 Jbeta primers. In the study's own analysis: Tens of millions of unique TCR beta chains, 8.5 million to 14 million shared, were counted in a later analysis. The assay was immunoSEQ multiplex PCR, and TCRdb's table has in-frame clones only and misses some. The V and J calls and clone size are taken from that table; D and trimming were inferred from the DNA. The sample has under 200,000 clones; 84% are singletons. As to this clone: Its matching antigen is unknown. Other DNA sequences in the sample encode the same CDR3.

Germline V lookup: CDR1 ENHRY, CDR2 SYGVKD. Trimming cost V 6 bases and J 5 bases; bases outside gene matches: 16. The CDR3 spans 18 residues. Study results and caveats: It was 150 or so TCR beta chains that were listed as cytomegalovirus-associated.

The TCR sequence derives from a boy under 10 years old in good health and CMV-seronegative. The source material was PBMCs. The chain uses TRBV10-3 and TRBJ2-1, with 10 positions matching TRBD2. CDR3 residues: CAISGGKTAGGPDNEQFF. The DNA of the CDR3 is TGTGCCATCAGCGGGGGCAAAACAGCGGGAGGGCCGGACAATGAGCAGTTCTTC.